This T cell receptor beta chain was found in a study of OX40 agonist ivuxolimab in advanced cancers. Study-level background: At doses from 0.01 to 10 mg/kg, patients were given intravenous ivuxolimab every 2 weeks. Partial responses were achieved by three patients, one with hepatocellular carcinoma and two with cutaneous melanoma. Points from the study as a whole: The authors did not determine the antigen specificity of the expanded peripheral T cells.

Assay used: immunoSEQ multiplex PCR; TCRdb lists only in-frame clones, some missing. Counted here are tens of thousands of clones, roughly 82% occurring once; the ten biggest clones make up approximately 12%. Trimming removed 6 bases from V and 3 bases from J, with 15 bases in between. Germline lookup yields CDR1 SNHLY and CDR2 FYNNEI. This CDR3 contains 15 residues. On this clone itself: Its cognate antigen is unknown.

Sequencing used CD4+ or CD8+ T cells sorted from blood, obtained in a trial of the OX40 agonist ivuxolimab. This sequence joins TRBV2 and TRBJ2-1; a weak D match, TRBD1 (6 bases). The clonotype comes from an adult with an advanced solid tumor such as melanoma, head and neck, liver or kidney cancer. The CDR3 DNA reads TGTGCCAGCAGGAGCGCCACAGGGCGCTACAATGAGCAGTTCTTC. It encodes CASRSATGRYNEQFF.